These 14 T cell receptor beta chains originate from one sample sequenced in a study of tumor-infiltrating lymphocytes in primary liver carcinoma. Unsorted whole blood yielded the blood RNA, and germline DNA was also extracted. From 500 ng of total RNA, TCR beta-specific cDNA was reverse-transcribed using a constant-region primer. Generation of the TCR beta libraries relied on three nested multiplex PCR rounds using slightly modified ARM-PCR. Two initial PCR rounds of about 10 cycles each paired TRBV1-TRBV30 forward primers with a C-beta reverse primer. TCRdb used MiXCR to reprocess the multiplex PCR reads, holding one entry per CDR3 protein. The data hold approximately 330,000 distinct CDR3 sequences, with almost 65% observed a single time. The sample was peripheral blood. The receptors were gathered from a man aged 35-49 years with primary liver carcinoma and hepatitis B virus infection.

In regard to this clonotype: This may arise from a read error, as a much more abundant clone is one base away. The J gene is TRBJ1-1, the V gene TRBV4-3; unclear D gene. The length of the CDR3 is 13 residues. V shed 4 bases and J shed 8 bases, with 14 bases lying between them. The germline V gene encodes CDR1 LGHNA and CDR2 YSLEER. As DNA, the CDR3 is TGCGCCAGCAGCCTAAAAAAAGGTGTGGAAGCTTTCTTT. Protein sequence: CASSLKKGVEAFF.

The CDR3 nucleotides are TGCGCCAGCAGCCAAGTGGGACTTTTGAACACTGAAGCTTTCTTT. This gives the protein CASSQVGLLNTEAFF. J is TRBJ1-1 and V is TRBV4-3; TRBD1 might be the D (5 bases). The V end was cut by 1 base, the J end by 0 bases, with 9 bases between. Germline loops: CDR1 LGHNA, CDR2 YSLEER. The CDR3 has 15 residues.

The chain carries TRBV11-1 and TRBJ2-3; tentative D call: TRBD2 (5 bases). CDR3 size: 13 residues. Per the germline V gene, CDR1 is SGHAT and CDR2 is FQDESV (reference sequence). V was cut by 6 bases and J by 2 bases, with 9 bases left in between. For the CDR3, the DNA is TGTGCCAGCAGGGGAGCAGTCACAGATACGCAGTATTTT. It encodes CASRGAVTDTQYF.

This rearrangement joins TRBV5-4 to TRBJ2-1; TRBD2 aligns across 11 bases. Germline values: CDR1 SGHNT, CDR2 YYREEE (reference sequence). The trim removed 1 base at V and 7 bases at J, leaving 13 bases unmatched. The CDR3 is 18 amino acids. CDR3 sequence: CASSLCISGRDGGNEQFF. CDR3 nucleotide sequence: TGTGCCAGCAGCTTGTGCATTAGCGGGAGGGACGGCGGAAATGAGCAGTTCTTC.

A few counts support this clonotype. The genes are TRBV7-9 and TRBJ1-2; D gene uncertain. The CDR3 extends over 15 amino acids. The germline V and J ends were trimmed by 5 bases and 2 bases, with 15 bases remaining between them. The germline V gene encodes CDR1 SEHNR and CDR2 FQNEAQ (reference sequence). CDR3 nucleotide sequence: TGTGCCAGCAGCCCGGAGGTACTCGGGAACTATGGCTACACCTTC. It is translated as CASSPEVLGNYGYTF.

With respect to this clonotype: The missing conserved phenylalanine or tryptophan at the end of this CDR3 makes a read error likely. The chain has TRBV10-3 and TRBJ2-7, with D tentatively TRBD1 (5 bases). The CDR3 has 12 amino acids. Germline V CDR1 and CDR2: ENHRY, SYGVKD. DNA of the CDR3: TGTGCCGTCAGTGAAGCCGGACAAGAGCAGTACTCC. Translation gives CAVSEAGQEQYS.

The chain employs TRBV5-4 and TRBJ1-2, with 8 bases that match TRBD1. CDR3 length equals 15 residues. The junction had 13 bases not matched to a gene; V was cut back by 4 bases and J by 8 bases. Germline V gene data show CDR1 as SGHNT and CDR2 as YYREEE (reference sequence). DNA of the CDR3: TGTGCCAGCAGCCCGGGGACAGGCGATGCTTACGGCTACACCTTC. Amino acid sequence: CASSPGTGDAYGYTF. Drawing the rest from reference TRBV5-4 and TRBJ1-2, the complete variable domain is ETGVTQSPTHLIKTRGQQVTLRCSSQSGHNTVSWYQQALGQGPQFIFQYYREEENGRGNFPPRFSGLQFPNYSSELNVNALELDDSALYLCASSPGTGDAYGYTFGSGTRLTVV.

About this clonotype: A much larger clone differs by one base, so this may be a read error. The chain couples TRBV4-1 to TRBJ2-5; 10 bases map to TRBD2. CDR1 is MGHRA and CDR2 is YSYEKL in the germline V gene. The CDR3 contains 16 residues. CDR3: CANSQEQREGAETQYF. For the CDR3, the DNA is TGCGCCAACAGCCAAGAACAGCGGGAGGGGGCAGAGACCCAGTACTTC.

At least ten counts were recorded for this clonotype. The chain recombines TRBV4-2 with TRBJ1-6; a possible D gene is TRBD1 (5 bases). Germline V gives CDR1 LGHNA, CDR2 YNFKEQ. Trimming removed 1 base from V and 7 bases from J, with 11 bases in between. CDR3 length: 15 residues. Here the CDR3 reads CASSQGKGYNSPLHF. CDR3 nucleotides: TGTGCCAGCAGCCAAGGGAAGGGGTACAATTCACCCCTCCACTTT.

In its sample, this clonotype was seen a few times. The chain recombines TRBV5-6 with TRBJ2-5; no reliable D call. V lost 4 bases to trimming and J lost 6 bases, with 19 bases between them. The germline CDR1 and CDR2 sequences are SGHDT and YYEEEE. This CDR3 has 15 residues. The CDR3 DNA reads TGTGCCAGCAGCCCACTCGGCTACCTCGGCAAGACCCAGTACTTC. Encoded protein: CASSPLGYLGKTQYF.

A remark on this clonotype: A much more abundant neighbour one base away suggests this may be a read error. The chain joins TRBV6-1 to TRBJ1-5, with a possible D match to TRBD1 (5 bases). This CDR3 comprises 14 residues. The germline V gene encodes CDR1 MNHNS and CDR2 SASEGT. CDR3 DNA: TGTGTCGGAAGCCCGGGACGGAATTATCAGCCCCAGCATTTT. Residues: CVGSPGRNYQPQHF.

As for this clonotype: Here the CDR3 omits its conserved ending phenylalanine or tryptophan, so a read error is the likely source. The V and J genes are TRBV11-2 and TRBJ2-1; D is possibly TRBD2 (6 bases). This CDR3 region has 15 residues. Germline V gives CDR1 SGHAT, CDR2 FQNNGV. The CDR3 DNA follows: TGTGCCAGCAGCTTAGATAGCAGGGAGGACAAAGAGCAGTTCTTA. It specifies CASSLDSREDKEQFL.

Note on this clonotype: This sequence may be a read error, since a much larger clone differs from it by one base. The gene calls are TRBV4-1 and TRBJ2-1; D not certain. V was cut by 4 bases and J by 9 bases, with 10 bases left in between. CDR3 size: 12 residues. Germline values: CDR1 MGHRA, CDR2 YSYEKL. The CDR3 loop reads CASSPSWSEQFF. CDR3 in DNA: TGCGCCAGCAGCCCAAGTTGGAGTGAGCAGTTCTTC.

This clonotype was seen once. One junction end does not reproduce the germline sequence, and a read error may be involved. The rearrangement links TRBV11-2 to TRBJ2-7; TRBD2 aligns across 9 bases. The CDR3 runs to 15 residues. CDR1 and CDR2 from the germline V gene are SGHAT and FQNNGV. CDR3 sequence: CASSRLAGLPYGQYF. The CDR3, as DNA: TGTGCCAGCAGCCGTCTAGCGGGGCTTCCCTACGGGCAGTACTTC.